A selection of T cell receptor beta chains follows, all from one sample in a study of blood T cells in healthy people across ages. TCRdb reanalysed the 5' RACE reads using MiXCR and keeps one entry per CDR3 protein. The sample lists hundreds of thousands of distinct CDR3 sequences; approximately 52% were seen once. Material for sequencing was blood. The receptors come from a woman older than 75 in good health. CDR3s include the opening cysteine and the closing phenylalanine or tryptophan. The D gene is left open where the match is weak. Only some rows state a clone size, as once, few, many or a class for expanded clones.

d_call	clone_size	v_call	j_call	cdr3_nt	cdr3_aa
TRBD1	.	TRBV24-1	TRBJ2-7	TGTGCCACCAGTGACCCCAGACAGGGGGGACACAATGAGCAGTACTTC	CATSDPRQGGHNEQYF
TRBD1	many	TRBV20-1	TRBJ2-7	TGCAGTGCTAGAGGGGACAGTACCTACGAGCAGTACTTC	CSARGDSTYEQYF
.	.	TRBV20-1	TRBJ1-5	TGCAGTGCTCTTGACGTGGCCGAGACGCTTAGCAATCAGCCCCAGCATTTT	CSALDVAETLSNQPQHF
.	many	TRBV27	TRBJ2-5	TGTGCCAGCAGCTCAGGGACTCGTGAGACCCAGTACTTC	CASSSGTRETQYF
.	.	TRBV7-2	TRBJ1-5	TGTGCCAGCAGCCCCCAGGCCAATCAGCCCCAGCATTTT	CASSPQANQPQHF
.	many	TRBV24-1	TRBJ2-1	TGTGCCACCAGTGATACTCCGGCCAATGAGCAGTTCTTC	CATSDTPANEQFF
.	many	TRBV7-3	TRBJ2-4	TGTGCCAGCAGCTTAAAAGGGGGGACCAAAAACATTCAGTACTTC	CASSLKGGTKNIQYF
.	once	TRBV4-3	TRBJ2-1	TGCGCCAGCAGCCAAGATTACTGGAATGAGCAGTTCTTC	CASSQDYWNEQFF
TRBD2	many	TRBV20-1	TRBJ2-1	TGCAGTACCGACGGACTAGCGGGAGTTGATGAGCAGTTCTTC	CSTDGLAGVDEQFF
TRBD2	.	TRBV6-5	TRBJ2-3	TGTGCCAGCGGCCAGCGGGAGGGAGCAGATACGCAGTATTTT	CASGQREGADTQYF
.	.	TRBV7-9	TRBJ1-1	TGTGCCAGCAGCTTAGGCCCAGGGGACACTGAAGCTTTCTTT	CASSLGPGDTEAFF
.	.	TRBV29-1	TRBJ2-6	TGCAGCGTTGTGGGTTCGGGGTCTGGGGCCAACGTCCTGACTTTC	CSVVGSGSGANVLTF
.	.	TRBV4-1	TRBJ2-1	TGCGCCAGCAGCCCGATCGGACAGACCAAGGGCAATGAGCAGTTCTTC	CASSPIGQTKGNEQFF
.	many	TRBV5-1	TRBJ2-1	TGCGCCAGCCGAGGGACTGAGCAGTTCTTC	CASRGTEQFF
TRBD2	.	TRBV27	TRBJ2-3	TGTGCCAGCAGTTTTACTAGCGGGGGGCGGGATTTCAGAGAGACGCAGTATTTT	CASSFTSGGRDFRETQYF
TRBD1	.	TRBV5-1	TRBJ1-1	TGCGCCAGCAGCCAACAATCCGGGACAGGGGTCTTGAACACTGAAGCTTTCTTT	CASSQQSGTGVLNTEAFF
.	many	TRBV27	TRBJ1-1	TGTGCCAGCAGTTCGAGGGTTGAAGCTTTCTTT	CASSSRVEAFF
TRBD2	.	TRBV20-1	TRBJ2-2	TGCAGTGCTAGAGAAATAGCGGGGACGAACACCGGGGAGCTGTTTTTT	CSAREIAGTNTGELFF
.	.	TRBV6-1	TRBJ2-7	TGTGCCAGCACCGAACCGGGTCACTCCTACGAGCAGTACTTC	CASTEPGHSYEQYF
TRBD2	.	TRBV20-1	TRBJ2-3	TGCAGTGCTCCCCCCAGGGTAGCGGGAGTGGGAGATACGCAGTATTTT	CSAPPRVAGVGDTQYF
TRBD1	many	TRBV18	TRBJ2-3	TGTGCCAGCTCCCCTACGGCCGGGACAGGGCGGGCAGATACGCAGTATTTT	CASSPTAGTGRADTQYF
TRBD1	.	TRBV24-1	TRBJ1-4	TGTGCCACCAGTGACCGACGGGGACAGGGTGATGAAAAACTGTTTTTT	CATSDRRGQGDEKLFF
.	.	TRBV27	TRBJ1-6	TGTGCCAGCAGCCGCAAAGCCGGCTCCTATAATTCACCCCTCCACTTT	CASSRKAGSYNSPLHF
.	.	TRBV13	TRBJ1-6	TGTGCCAGCAGCAACCTTGTCGGTGTAGGCGATAATTCACCCCTCCACTTT	CASSNLVGVGDNSPLHF
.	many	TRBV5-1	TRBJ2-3	TGCGCCAGCAGCTTGGAGGGATTACAGGCTACGCAGTATTTT	CASSLEGLQATQYF
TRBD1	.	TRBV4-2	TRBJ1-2	TGTGCCAGCAGCCAAGATATAGGGGGCTACTATGGCTACACCTTC	CASSQDIGGYYGYTF
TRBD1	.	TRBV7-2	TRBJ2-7	TGTGCCAGCAGCTCCTACAGGGGAAGGTTGGATGAGCAGTACTTC	CASSSYRGRLDEQYF
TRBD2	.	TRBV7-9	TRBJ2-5	TGTGCCAGCAGCCTAGAGACTAGCCGAGAGACCCAGTACTTC	CASSLETSRETQYF
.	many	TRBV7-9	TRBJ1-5	TGTGCCAGCAGCCCCCTCCGAAGTGACAATCAGCCCCAGCATTTT	CASSPLRSDNQPQHF
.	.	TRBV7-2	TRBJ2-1	TGTGCCAGCTCCGGTGGAGGACAGAATGAGCAGTTCTTC	CASSGGGQNEQFF
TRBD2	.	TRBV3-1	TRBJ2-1	TGTGCCAGCACCGTAGCGGGGTTAGGGAATGAGCAGTTCTTC	CASTVAGLGNEQFF
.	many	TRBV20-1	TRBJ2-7	TGCAGTGCTAGACGCTCGGCAGGAGGCTTCTACGAGCAGTACTTC	CSARRSAGGFYEQYF
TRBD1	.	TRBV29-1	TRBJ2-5	TGCAGCGTTGAGACAGGGTTCCAAGAGACCCAGTACTTC	CSVETGFQETQYF